Presented here are 2 T cell receptor beta chains from one specimen sequenced in a study of blood T cell repertoires in COVID-19. Profiled with immunoSEQ multiplex PCR; TCRdb holds only in-frame clones, not every one. Found here are 100,000 to 150,000 clones, roughly 85% of them singletons; the top ten hold just over 6.5%. Sequences were obtained from peripheral blood. The receptors stem from a man aged 80 or over with active or convalescent COVID-19.

V usage is TRBV6-2 or TRBV6-3 and J usage is TRBJ1-2, with a tentative D call TRBD1 (6 bases). CDR1 and CDR2 from the germline V gene are MNHEY and SVGEGT. Trimming took off 3 bases at V and 8 bases at J, with 22 bases between the two ends. The CDR3 has 16 residues. The CDR3 region has the DNA TGTGCCAGCAGTTATCAGGGGCGCCCCTCTGGGGGAGGCTACACCTTC. Translation gives CASSYQGRPSGGGYTF.

The CDR3 DNA sequence: TGTGCCAGCTCACTTTTAACAGGGGACCCTGGAAACACCATATATTTT. Amino acids: CASSLLTGDPGNTIYF. The V call is TRBV18, the J call TRBJ1-3, with 7 bases identical to TRBD1. The germline CDR1 and CDR2 sequences are KGHSH and LQKENI. V lost 4 bases and J lost 2; bases outside the gene matches: 8. CDR3 length equals 16 residues.